This entry lists 3 T cell receptor beta chains sequenced from one sample in a study of blood T cell repertoires in COVID-19. Using immunoSEQ multiplex PCR, the repertoire was profiled, and TCRdb retains in-frame clones only, with some absent. The sample yields more than 45,000 clones, roughly nine tenths seen once. Sample: peripheral blood. The receptors were gathered from a woman in her 70s with active COVID-19.

V is TRBV5-4 and J is TRBJ2-5; 7 bases map to TRBD1. Germline loops: CDR1 SGHNT, CDR2 YYREEE (reference sequence). This CDR3 comprises 12 residues. Losses at the gene ends were 4 bases for V and 5 bases for J; bases not matched to a gene: 2. CDR3 in amino acids: CASSDRVETQYF. CDR3 nucleotide sequence: TGTGCCAGCAGCGACAGGGTTGAGACCCAGTACTTC.

This clone was seen only a few times. The V gene is TRBV10-3, the J gene TRBJ2-5; D perhaps matches TRBD2 (6 bases). The CDR3 has 13 residues. Per germline, CDR1 ENHRY and CDR2 SYGVKD. Trimming left V 4 bases short and J 4 bases short, with 10 bases between. In nucleotides, the CDR3 is TGTGCCATCAGTGCGACTAGGTCAGAGACCCAGTACTTC. Its protein is CAISATRSETQYF.

The chain uses TRBV5-1 and TRBJ2-7; possible D gene TRBD2, 5 bases. This CDR3 spans 15 amino acids. V dropped 6 bases and J dropped 6 bases, with 22 bases sitting between them. From germline, CDR1 is SGHRS and CDR2 YFSETQ. The CDR3 loop is CASTLSEGGRGEQYF. DNA of the CDR3: TGCGCCAGCACGTTGTCCGAGGGCGGACGGGGCGAGCAGTACTTC.